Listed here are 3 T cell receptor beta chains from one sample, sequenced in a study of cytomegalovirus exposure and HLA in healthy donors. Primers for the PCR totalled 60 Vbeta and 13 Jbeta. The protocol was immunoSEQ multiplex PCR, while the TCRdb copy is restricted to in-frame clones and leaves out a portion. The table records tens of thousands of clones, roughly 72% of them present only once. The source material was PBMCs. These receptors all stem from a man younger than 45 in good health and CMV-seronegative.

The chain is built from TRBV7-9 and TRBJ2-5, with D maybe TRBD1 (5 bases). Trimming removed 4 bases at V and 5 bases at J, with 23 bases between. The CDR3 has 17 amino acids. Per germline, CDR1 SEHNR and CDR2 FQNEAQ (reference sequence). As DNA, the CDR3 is TGTGCCAGCAGCTCAGGGATTCTCACCCCCGTAAGGGAGACCCAGTACTTC. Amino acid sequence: CASSSGILTPVRETQYF.

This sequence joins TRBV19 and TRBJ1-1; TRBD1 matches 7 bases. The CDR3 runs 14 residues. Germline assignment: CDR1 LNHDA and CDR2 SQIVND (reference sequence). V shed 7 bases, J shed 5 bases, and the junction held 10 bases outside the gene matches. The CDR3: CASTRANRGTEAFF. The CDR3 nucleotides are TGTGCCAGTACCAGGGCCAACAGGGGAACTGAAGCTTTCTTT.

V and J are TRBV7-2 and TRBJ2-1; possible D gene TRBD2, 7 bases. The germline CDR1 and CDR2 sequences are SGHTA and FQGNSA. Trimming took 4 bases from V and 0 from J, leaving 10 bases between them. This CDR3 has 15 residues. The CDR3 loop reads CASSSRGLSYNEQFF. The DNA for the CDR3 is TGTGCCAGCAGCTCGCGGGGGCTCTCCTACAATGAGCAGTTCTTC.